The 14 T cell receptor beta chains in this list originate from one sample, sequenced in a study of blood T cell repertoires in COVID-19. Sequencing used immunoSEQ multiplex PCR; TCRdb keeps in-frame clones, though not all of them. Among 150,000 to 200,000 clones, around 82% were seen once, and the ten largest hold 17%. Sequencing used PBMCs or T cells enriched from blood (not recorded which). The origin of the receptors is a woman in her 50s with acute COVID-19.

The rearrangement joins TRBV4-3 to TRBJ2-3; 8 bases map to TRBD1. Germline CDR1 LGHNA, CDR2 YSLEER. The CDR3 covers 13 residues. The trim removed 5 bases at V and 6 bases at J, leaving 4 bases unmatched. The CDR3 reads CASSVTGGDTQYF. The CDR3 region has the DNA TGCGCCAGCAGCGTTACAGGGGGGGATACGCAGTATTTT.

The CDR3, as DNA: TGTGCCTGGAGACATCCGGGAAGGGCTAATGAAAAACTGTTTTTT. Its translation: CAWRHPGRANEKLFF. The rearrangement links TRBV30 to TRBJ1-4; no clear D. V lost 3 bases and J 3 bases, leaving 14 bases between the germline ends. The CDR3 spans 15 residues. Germline CDR1 GTSNPN, CDR2 SVGIG (reference sequence).

This clone occurred a few times. The chain joins TRBV6-5 to TRBJ1-1; TRBD1 might be the D (5 bases). The CDR3 is 15 amino acids. Looked up from germline, CDR1 is MNHEY and CDR2 is SVGAGI. V shed 2 bases and J shed 6 bases, with 16 bases lying between them. CDR3 sequence reads: CASSYAPQVVAEAFF. The CDR3 DNA reads TGTGCCAGCAGTTACGCTCCACAGGTGGTCGCTGAAGCTTTCTTT.

This chain uses TRBV5-1 with TRBJ1-2; possibly TRBD1 for D (5 bases). This CDR3 has 13 amino acids. Germline-derived CDR1 and CDR2 are SGHRS and YFSETQ. V dropped 3 bases and J dropped 6 bases, with 12 bases sitting between them. CDR3 amino acids: CASSWAQGNGYTF. CDR3 sequence (DNA): TGCGCCAGCAGCTGGGCCCAGGGAAATGGCTACACCTTC.

The chain couples TRBV7-2 to TRBJ1-4, with a weak D call TRBD1 (6 bases). V lost 4 bases to trimming and J lost 8 bases, with 17 bases between them. Germline CDR1 reads SGHTA; CDR2 reads FQGNSA. This CDR3 has 15 amino acids. This chain's CDR3 is CASSSNGTPGEKLFF. DNA of the CDR3: TGTGCCAGCAGCTCAAACGGGACACCAGGGGAAAAACTGTTTTTT.

V usage is TRBV10-3 and J usage is TRBJ2-4; 13 bases fit TRBD2. The CDR3 consists of 15 residues. The V gene's germline CDR1 is ENHRY and CDR2 SYGVKD. The trim removed 6 bases at V and 3 bases at J, leaving 2 bases unmatched. The CDR3 loop reads CAIRGTSGDKNIQYF. The CDR3 bases are TGTGCCATCAGAGGGACTAGCGGGGACAAAAACATTCAGTACTTC.

This clone occurred once. This sequence joins TRBV7-8 and TRBJ2-7; the match to TRBD2 covers 7 bases. The germline V gene encodes CDR1 SGHVS and CDR2 FQNEAQ. CDR3 length: 17 amino acids. With V trimmed by 7 bases and J by 0 bases, 15 bases remained unmatched. This CDR3 is CASTAEGLAVSSYEQYV. The CDR3 DNA sequence: TGTGCCAGCACCGCCGAAGGGCTAGCGGTCAGCTCCTACGAGCAGTACGTC.

The V call is TRBV5-4, the J call TRBJ1-2; D is unresolved. In germline, CDR1 is SGHNT, CDR2 YYREEE (reference sequence). The V and J ends lost 2 bases and 8 bases respectively, with 13 bases between them. The CDR3 consists of 13 residues. DNA of the CDR3: TGTGCCAGCAGCTTACCGCCCCCGGGAGGCTACACCTTC. Encoded protein: CASSLPPPGGYTF. The entire variable domain, with the rest obtained from reference TRBV5-4 and TRBJ1-2, is as follows: ETGVTQSPTHLIKTRGQQVTLRCSSQSGHNTVSWYQQALGQGPQFIFQYYREEENGRGNFPPRFSGLQFPNYSSELNVNALELDDSALYLCASSLPPPGGYTFGSGTRLTVV.

The chain couples TRBV10-1 to TRBJ1-2; D is perhaps TRBD1 (5 bases). This CDR3 is built from 14 residues. The germline V gene has CDR1 WNHNN and CDR2 SYGVQD (reference sequence). V lost 2 bases and J 1 base, leaving 8 bases between the germline ends. CDR3 in amino acids: CASSENRLNYGYTF. The CDR3 DNA follows: TGCGCCAGCAGTGAGAACAGGCTTAACTATGGCTACACCTTC.

The rearrangement uses TRBV30 and TRBJ2-3, with D uncertain. Looked up from germline, CDR1 is GTSNPN and CDR2 is SVGIG (reference sequence). The V and J ends lost 0 bases and 9 bases respectively, with 7 bases between them. The CDR3 length is 11 residues. CDR3 in amino acids: CAWSVIPTQYF. The CDR3 DNA sequence: TGTGCCTGGAGTGTCATCCCCACGCAGTATTTT. Supplemented by reference TRBV30 and TRBJ2-3, the full variable domain reads SQTIHQWPATLVQPVGSPLSLECTVEGTSNPNLYWYRQAAGRGLQLLFYSVGIGQISSEVPQNLSASRPQDRQFILSSKKLLLSDSGFYLCAWSVIPTQYFGPGTRLTVL.

In DNA, the CDR3 is TGTGCCAGCAGCCAGACAGGGAACGAACCCCTCCACTTT. It encodes CASSQTGNEPLHF. The chain employs TRBV3-1 (or the pseudogene TRBV3-2) and TRBJ1-6; 7 nucleotides align to TRBD1. Germline V CDR1 and CDR2: LGHDT, YNNKEL (reference sequence). V gave up 3 bases and J gave up 12 bases; unmatched junction bases: 5. This CDR3 comprises 13 residues.

The V gene is TRBV9, the J gene TRBJ1-1, with 9 bases that match TRBD1. The CDR3 contains 16 residues. Germline V gives CDR1 SGDLS, CDR2 YYNGEE. V lost 4 bases and J lost 5; bases outside the gene matches: 12. The CDR3 DNA follows: TGTGCCAGCAGCCCCCGGACAGGGGATTTGAGAACTGAAGCTTTCTTT. This gives the protein CASSPRTGDLRTEAFF.

The rearrangement links TRBV6-5 to TRBJ1-1, with a possible D match to TRBD1 (5 bases). Germline CDR1 is MNHEY and CDR2 is SVGAGI. Trimming shortened V by 8 bases and J by 5 bases, and 21 bases separated the two germline ends. CDR3 length: 15 residues. This chain's CDR3 is CASGSGSLKGTEAFF. CDR3 DNA sequence: TGTGCCAGCGGGTCAGGTTCTCTAAAGGGGACTGAAGCTTTCTTT.

This clone came up a few times. J is TRBJ1-6 and V is TRBV30; D is unclear. The V gene's germline CDR1 is GTSNPN and CDR2 SVGIG (reference sequence). V lost 5 bases and J lost 0, with 11 bases in between. The CDR3 has 15 residues. CDR3 DNA: TGTGCCTGGCGTCAGATAAGCTCCTATAATTCACCCCTCCACTTT. It encodes CAWRQISSYNSPLHF.